These 16 T cell receptor beta chains originate from one sample sequenced in a study of blood T cell repertoires in COVID-19. The repertoire was sequenced with immunoSEQ multiplex PCR; TCRdb's copy has only in-frame clones and lacks some. The sample has under 150,000 clones; about four fifths are singletons. Material for sequencing was peripheral blood. All receptors come from a woman aged 40 to 55 with acute or convalescent COVID-19.

V usage is TRBV5-1 and J usage is TRBJ2-2; D possibly corresponds to TRBD2 (6 bases). Trimming cost V 4 bases and J 2 bases, with 15 bases left between them. The CDR3 totals 16 residues. The germline V gene has CDR1 SGHRS and CDR2 YFSETQ. The CDR3 reads CASSPTGSSNTGELFF. CDR3 bases: TGCGCCAGCAGCCCAACCGGGAGTTCCAACACCGGGGAGCTGTTTTTT.

The chain combines TRBV2 with TRBJ2-7; maybe TRBD1 (5 bases). Per the germline V gene, CDR1 is SNHLY and CDR2 is FYNNEI. The CDR3 runs to 12 residues. Deletions cut 3 bases from V and 12 bases from J, with 15 bases between. CDR3 region: CASSDSRGSPYF. DNA of the CDR3: TGTGCCAGCAGTGATTCAAGGGGATCTCCGTACTTC.

CDR3 sequence reads: CSVEAARDRGARGYTF. CDR3 coding DNA: TGCAGCGTTGAAGCCGCCCGGGACAGGGGGGCACGAGGCTACACCTTC. The chain couples TRBV29-1 to TRBJ1-2; 11 nucleotides match TRBD1. CDR1 and CDR2 (germline): SQVTM, ANQGSEA. Unmatched junction bases numbered 12, after V lost 1 base and J lost 8 bases. CDR3 size: 16 residues. The full variable domain, rest sourced from reference TRBV29-1 and TRBJ1-2, is SAVISQKPSRDICQRGTSLTIQCQVDSQVTMMFWYRQQPGQSLTLIATANQGSEATYESGFVIDKFPISRPNLTFSTLTVSNMSPEDSSIYLCSVEAARDRGARGYTFGSGTRLTVV.

This clone was seen repeatedly, ten times or more. The rearrangement joins TRBV4-1 to TRBJ1-2; 9 nucleotides match TRBD1. Germline trimming cut 5 bases from V and 5 bases from J; bases unmatched to any gene: 9. CDR3 length: 15 amino acids. In germline, CDR1 is MGHRA, CDR2 YSYEKL. This chain's CDR3 is CASSFDKQGAYGYTF. The CDR3 DNA reads as TGCGCCAGCAGCTTTGACAAACAGGGGGCTTATGGCTACACCTTC.

The rearrangement links TRBV7-3 to TRBJ1-2; D perhaps matches TRBD1 (6 bases). The V gene lost 5 bases and the J gene lost 6 bases, with 16 bases spanning the gap. CDR1 is SGHTA, CDR2 FQGTGA, per germline. The CDR3 extends over 14 amino acids. The CDR3 coding sequence is TGTGCCAGCAGCCCATCACAGGGAAAGGATGGCTACACCTTC. Translated, it gives CASSPSQGKDGYTF.

This clone was detected a few times. V is TRBV30 and J is TRBJ1-1; 9 bases match TRBD1. V shed 4 bases and J 6 bases; nucleotides not matched to a gene: 15. The CDR3 spans 16 residues. CDR1 and CDR2 from the germline V gene are GTSNPN and SVGIG (reference sequence). The CDR3 loop reads CAWTSGGTGYLAEAFF. The CDR3 DNA follows: TGTGCCTGGACCTCAGGGGGGACAGGGTACTTGGCTGAAGCTTTCTTT.

This clone was detected only a few times. The gene calls are TRBV19 and TRBJ1-6; 7 bases map to TRBD1. Germline CDR1 reads LNHDA; CDR2 reads SQIVND (reference sequence). V lost 7 bases, J lost 11 bases, and 11 bases stayed unmatched. The CDR3 is made up of 14 amino acids. CDR3: CASTTQGLGAPLHF. The CDR3 DNA sequence: TGTGCCAGTACCACACAGGGGCTGGGTGCACCCCTCCACTTT.

This clone was picked up one time. The chain is built from TRBV29-1 and TRBJ1-2, with 8 bases identical to TRBD1. The CDR3 has 12 residues. The V gene end was trimmed by 7 bases and the J gene end by 0 bases; junction bases not matched to a gene: 1. The V gene's germline CDR1 is SQVTM and CDR2 ANQGSEA. CDR3 loop: CSGGQANYGYTF. The CDR3 DNA sequence: TGCAGCGGGGGACAGGCTAACTATGGCTACACCTTC.

J is TRBJ1-2 and V is TRBV11-2; the match to TRBD1 covers 11 bases. Germline V gene lookup returns CDR1 SGHAT and CDR2 FQNNGV. The CDR3 length is 14 residues. V gave up 4 bases and J gave up 8 bases; unmatched junction bases: 6. Here the CDR3 reads CASSSWTGGYGYTF. The DNA of the CDR3 is TGTGCCAGCAGCTCATGGACAGGGGGCTACGGCTACACCTTC.

This chain connects TRBV7-6 to TRBJ1-5, with D unresolved. The germline V gene encodes CDR1 SGHVS and CDR2 FNYEAQ. The CDR3 runs 15 residues. V lost 5 bases to trimming and J lost 6 bases, with 17 bases between them. CDR3 sequence reads: CASSPGRGPGQPQHF. The DNA for the CDR3 is TGTGCCAGCAGCCCCGGGCGGGGTCCAGGTCAGCCCCAGCATTTT.

This sequence joins TRBV6-6 and TRBJ1-5; 8 bases agree with TRBD1. Germline trimming cut 5 bases from V and 5 bases from J; bases unmatched to any gene: 5. Germline CDR1 and CDR2: MNHNY and SVGAGI (reference sequence). This CDR3 spans 14 amino acids. The CDR3 DNA is TGTGCCAGCAGTGGACAGGGTGCGCATCAGCCCCAGCATTTT. Amino acids: CASSGQGAHQPQHF.

This clone came up once. The rearrangement joins TRBV19 to TRBJ1-1; D may be TRBD1 (5 bases). The CDR3 totals 13 residues. Germline values: CDR1 LNHDA, CDR2 SQIVND (reference sequence). Deletions cut 7 bases from V and 1 base from J, with 10 bases between. The CDR3: CASINQGNTEAFF. In DNA form, the CDR3 reads TGTGCCAGTATTAATCAGGGGAACACTGAAGCTTTCTTT.

V and J are TRBV9 and TRBJ2-3, with 8 nucleotides matching TRBD2. Germline V CDR1 and CDR2: SGDLS, YYNGEE. V gave up 3 bases and J gave up 2 bases; unmatched junction bases: 11. The CDR3 totals 17 residues. CDR3 sequence: CASSATLGGGLTDTQYF. The CDR3 DNA follows: TGTGCCAGCAGCGCCACCCTCGGCGGGGGGCTCACAGATACGCAGTATTTT.

The J gene is TRBJ2-5, the V gene TRBV14; 10 bases agree with TRBD1. CDR3 length equals 14 residues. Trimming removed 4 bases from V and 6 bases from J; junction bases left unmatched: 5. Germline-derived CDR1 and CDR2 are SGHDN and FVKESK. The CDR3 bases are TGTGCCAGCAGCCTGACAGGGGGCGCGAAGACCCAGTACTTC. Its translation: CASSLTGGAKTQYF.

The chain combines TRBV11-3 with TRBJ2-1; D uncertain. The CDR3 loop spans 15 amino acids. The germline V and J ends were trimmed by 5 bases and 0 bases, with 11 bases remaining between them. Per the germline V gene, CDR1 is SGHNT and CDR2 is YENEEA. The CDR3 region has the DNA TGTGCCAGCAGCCGAGACGCTAGCTCCTACAATGAGCAGTTCTTC. As protein: CASSRDASSYNEQFF.

V is TRBV11-2 and J is TRBJ2-3, with TRBD2 identical over 8 bases. Trimming took 10 bases from V and 2 from J; bases not matched to a gene: 5. This CDR3 has 13 amino acids. Germline loops: CDR1 SGHAT, CDR2 FQNNGV. The CDR3 sequence is CATKRGTTDTQYF. In DNA, the CDR3 is TGTGCCACAAAGCGGGGGACCACAGATACGCAGTATTTT.